This entry concerns a single T cell receptor (beta chain). The antigen is not known. These data are taken from a study of STAT5B mutations in CD4+ large granular lymphocyte leukemia. Study observations and caveats: Main leukemic clonotypes were patient-specific, but roughly 23% appeared at low frequency elsewhere.

Sequencing was at survey level. Libraries were prepared by immunoSEQ multiplex PCR; TCRdb keeps only in-frame clonotypes and omits some of them. This sample has under 35,000 clones, with more than 65% found just once. The sequence was obtained from a human donor in good health. Sequencing was carried out using CD4+ T cells from blood buffy coats.

CDR3 nucleotides: TGTGCCAGCAGCTTGAGGGGACCTAGCAATCAGCCCCAGCATTTT. Translating it yields CASSLRGPSNQPQHF. The chain has TRBV5-6 and TRBJ1-5, with D maybe TRBD1 (5 bases). Trimming took 1 base from V and 0 from J, leaving 8 bases between them. Germline V lookup: CDR1 SGHDT, CDR2 YYEEEE. The CDR3 is made up of 15 amino acids.